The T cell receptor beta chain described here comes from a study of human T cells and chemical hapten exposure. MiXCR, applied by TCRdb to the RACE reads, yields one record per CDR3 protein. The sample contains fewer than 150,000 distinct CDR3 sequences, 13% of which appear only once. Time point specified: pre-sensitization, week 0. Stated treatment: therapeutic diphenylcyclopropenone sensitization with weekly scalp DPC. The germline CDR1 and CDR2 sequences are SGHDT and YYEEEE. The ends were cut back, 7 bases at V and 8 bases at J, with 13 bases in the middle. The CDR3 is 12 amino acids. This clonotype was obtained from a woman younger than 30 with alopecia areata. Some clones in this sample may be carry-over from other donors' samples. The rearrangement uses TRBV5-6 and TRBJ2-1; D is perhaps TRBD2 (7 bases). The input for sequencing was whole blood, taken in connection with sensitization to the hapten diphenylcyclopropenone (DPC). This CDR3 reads CASERRGHEQFF. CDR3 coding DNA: TGTGCCAGCGAAAGGCGGGGGCATGAGCAGTTCTTC.